Below, 21 T cell receptor beta chains from the same sample are listed, as sequenced in a study of technical replicates of blood from several donors. Here immunoSEQ multiplex PCR was the method, and the copy in TCRdb shows in-frame clones only, minus some. Here the sample spans under 90,000 clones, roughly 98% being singletons. Sequencing used T cells isolated from PBMCs. The receptors originated from a human donor in good health.

A single count supports this clone. The chain links TRBV4-2 to TRBJ1-3; D unresolved. V was trimmed by 4 bases and J by 7 bases, leaving 8 bases between them. CDR1 and CDR2 (germline): LGHNA, YNFKEQ. The length of the CDR3 is 12 residues. This CDR3 reads CASSPGGNTIYF. As DNA, the CDR3 is TGTGCCAGCAGCCCGGGAGGGAACACCATATATTTT.

This clone is a singleton in its sample. The chain couples TRBV29-1 to TRBJ1-3; D is uncertain. Germline values: CDR1 SQVTM, CDR2 ANQGSEA. This CDR3 is built from 13 residues. The V gene lost 7 bases and the J gene lost 0 bases, with 10 bases spanning the gap. CDR3 protein: CSADGDSGNTIYF. Here the CDR3 DNA reads TGCAGCGCCGACGGAGACTCTGGAAACACCATATATTTT.

The rearrangement links TRBV5-8 to TRBJ2-7; 7 bases line up with TRBD1. Losses at the gene ends were 0 bases for V and 4 bases for J; bases not matched to a gene: 4. The germline V gene has CDR1 SGHTS and CDR2 YDEGEE. This CDR3 is built from 14 residues. The CDR3 spells CASSLGGQLYEQYF. CDR3 nucleotides: TGTGCCAGCAGCTTGGGGGGACAGTTATACGAGCAGTACTTC.

The chain is built from TRBV29-1 and TRBJ2-1; TRBD2 aligns across 8 bases. CDR1 SQVTM and CDR2 ANQGSEA come from the germline V gene. With V trimmed by 4 bases and J by 5 bases, 10 bases remained unmatched. This CDR3 is 15 amino acids long. This CDR3 reads CSVGKTSGQDNEQFF. Written as DNA, the CDR3 is TGCAGCGTTGGGAAAACTAGCGGTCAGGACAATGAGCAGTTCTTC.

This chain links TRBV4-1 with TRBJ2-1, with D tentatively TRBD1 (5 bases). Germline V lookup: CDR1 MGHRA, CDR2 YSYEKL. The CDR3 spans 15 residues. The V end lost 1 base, the J end lost 5 bases, and 12 bases lay between the germline ends. CDR3 region: CASSQGQGPHNEQFF. The CDR3 DNA sequence: TGCGCCAGCAGCCAAGGCCAGGGTCCCCACAATGAGCAGTTCTTC.

This rearrangement joins TRBV18 to TRBJ1-2; a weak D match, TRBD1 (5 bases). The length of the CDR3 is 14 residues. CDR1 and CDR2 (germline): KGHSH, LQKENI. Trimming pared 4 bases from V and 8 bases from J, leaving 17 bases between. This CDR3 is CASSLTDLSGGYTF. DNA of the CDR3: TGTGCCAGCTCACTGACAGATCTCTCTGGAGGCTACACCTTC.

This clone is a singleton in its sample. This CDR3 reads CASRSYRPNQPQHF. CDR3 DNA sequence: TGTGCCAGCAGGAGTTATCGCCCCAATCAGCCCCAGCATTTT. The chain recombines TRBV28 with TRBJ1-5; D call uncertain. Germline CDR1 MDHEN, CDR2 SYDVKM. This CDR3 region has 14 residues. Deletions cut 6 bases from V and 3 bases from J, with 12 bases between.

The V and J genes are TRBV28 and TRBJ1-2, with D perhaps matching TRBD1 (5 bases). CDR3 length: 15 amino acids. Between the trimmed V and J ends, which lost 3 bases and 5 bases, there was a span of 16 bases. The germline V gene has CDR1 MDHEN and CDR2 SYDVKM. The chain's CDR3 is CASSFLRDSEYGYTF. Written as DNA, the CDR3 is TGTGCCAGCAGTTTTTTGAGAGACAGCGAGTATGGCTACACCTTC.

The rearrangement uses TRBV6-5 and TRBJ1-3; D remains ambiguous. Trimming stripped 6 bases from V and 4 bases from J, with 13 bases between. Germline V gives CDR1 MNHEY, CDR2 SVGAGI. The CDR3 is 14 residues long. Written as DNA, the CDR3 is TGTGCCAGCAGCTCCCCGGGAGGCGGAAACACCATATATTTT. Protein sequence: CASSSPGGGNTIYF.

The DNA of the CDR3 is TGCAGCGGAATCCTCTTTTTAGCGGGTAGCTCCTACGAGCAGTACTTC. It translates to CSGILFLAGSSYEQYF. The V call is TRBV29-1, the J call TRBJ2-7; TRBD2 aligns across 7 bases. The CDR3 consists of 16 residues. J lost 0 bases, V lost 7 bases, and 15 bases had no gene match. Per the germline V gene, CDR1 is SQVTM and CDR2 is ANQGSEA.

This sequence joins TRBV12-5 and TRBJ2-5; D is possibly TRBD2 (5 bases). The CDR3 contains 14 residues. Germline V gene lookup returns CDR1 LGHNT and CDR2 FRNRAP. The V end lost 1 base, the J end lost 1 base, and 7 bases lay between the germline ends. CDR3 bases: TGTGCTAGTGGTTTGGCCGGGGTCCAAGAGACCCAGTACTTC. This sequence encodes CASGLAGVQETQYF.

The rearrangement joins TRBV15 to TRBJ2-1; the D gene is possibly TRBD1 (5 bases). The germline gives CDR1 LNHNV, CDR2 YYDKDF (reference sequence). V lost 4 bases and J 9 bases, leaving 10 bases between the germline ends. There are 12 residues in the CDR3. CDR3 sequence: CATSKGHIEQFF. CDR3 DNA sequence: TGTGCCACCAGCAAGGGGCATATTGAGCAGTTCTTC.

The chain couples TRBV11-2 to TRBJ2-7, with 7 bases lining up with TRBD1. V was clipped by 7 bases and J by 3 bases; unmatched bases: 9. This CDR3 spans 14 amino acids. CDR1 is SGHAT, CDR2 FQNNGV, per germline. This CDR3 reads CASNEKGTVYEQYF. Here the CDR3 DNA reads TGTGCCAGCAACGAAAAAGGGACAGTCTACGAGCAGTACTTC.

The chain links TRBV28 to TRBJ2-7; 7 nucleotides agree with TRBD2. The J segment lost 6 bases and the V segment lost 2 bases, leaving 13 bases of the junction unmatched. Germline-derived CDR1 and CDR2 are MDHEN and SYDVKM. The CDR3 covers 16 residues. The CDR3 protein is CASSLGGSYARGEQYF. The CDR3 coding sequence is TGTGCCAGCAGTTTAGGCGGGAGCTACGCCCGGGGCGAGCAGTACTTC.

The rearrangement joins TRBV7-6 to TRBJ2-3, with 9 bases lining up with TRBD2. The CDR3 runs 16 residues. Germline-derived CDR1 and CDR2 are SGHVS and FNYEAQ. Trimming at V came to 0 bases and at J to 2 bases, leaving 3 bases not matched to a gene. CDR3 region: CASSLASGRDTDTQYF. The CDR3 DNA follows: TGTGCCAGCAGCTTAGCTAGCGGGAGAGACACAGATACGCAGTATTTT.

The chain couples TRBV27 to TRBJ2-7; 11 bases map to TRBD2. The CDR3 runs to 15 residues. Trimming cost V 7 bases and J 2 bases; bases outside gene matches: 7. From germline, CDR1 is MNHEY and CDR2 SMNVEV (reference sequence). The DNA of the CDR3 is TGTGCCAGCAACCCGGGGACTAGCGGTACCTACGAGCAGTACTTC. It yields the protein CASNPGTSGTYEQYF.

The rearrangement uses TRBV10-1 and TRBJ2-3; D is perhaps TRBD1 (6 bases). CDR3 length: 14 amino acids. Germline lookup yields CDR1 WNHNN and CDR2 SYGVQD (reference sequence). V gave up 6 bases and J gave up 2 bases, with 12 bases separating them. The CDR3 nucleotides read TGCGCCAGCAGCCAAGGACAGCTCACAGATACGCAGTATTTT. Its translation is CASSQGQLTDTQYF.

The chain is built from TRBV6-4 and TRBJ2-5; TRBD2 is a possible D gene (6 bases). The CDR3 covers 15 residues. Germline-derived CDR1 and CDR2 are MRHNA and SNTAGT. The V end lost 8 bases, the J end lost 0 bases, and 16 bases lay between the germline ends. CDR3 region: CASPGLPDYQETQYF. The DNA of the CDR3 is TGTGCCAGCCCAGGACTACCCGATTACCAAGAGACCCAGTACTTC.

The rearrangement joins TRBV27 to TRBJ1-1; 10 nucleotides match TRBD1. In germline, CDR1 is MNHEY, CDR2 SMNVEV (reference sequence). V shed 4 bases, J shed 3 bases, and the junction held 8 bases outside the gene matches. The CDR3 has 16 amino acids. The CDR3 sequence: CASSSHPGTGDTEAFF. Here the CDR3 DNA reads TGTGCCAGCAGTTCACATCCCGGGACAGGGGACACTGAAGCTTTCTTT.

The CDR3 protein is CATSRVLGRDIYSNQPQHF. The CDR3 coding sequence is TGTGCCACCAGCAGAGTGTTGGGAAGGGACATTTATAGCAATCAGCCCCAGCATTTT. The chain is built from TRBV15 and TRBJ1-5, with D possibly matching TRBD1 (6 bases). Per germline, CDR1 LNHNV and CDR2 YYDKDF (reference sequence). V was trimmed by 1 base and J by 0 bases, leaving 19 bases between them. The CDR3 loop spans 19 amino acids.

This clone occurred once. The chain recombines TRBV11-3 with TRBJ2-5; D might be TRBD2 (5 bases). This CDR3 has 13 residues. Per germline, CDR1 SGHNT and CDR2 YENEEA. V lost 4 bases, J lost 5 bases, and 11 bases lay in between. CDR3: CASSSTTGETQYF. The CDR3 nucleotides are TGTGCCAGCAGCTCGACTACCGGGGAGACCCAGTACTTC.